This TCR beta chain was sequenced for a study of OX40 agonist ivuxolimab in advanced cancers. Study details: In this cohort, patients received ivuxolimab, an agonistic anti-OX40 (CD134) antibody. Two cutaneous melanoma patients and one hepatocellular carcinoma patient, three in all, had partial responses.

Sequencing was performed with immunoSEQ multiplex PCR; in TCRdb, only in-frame clones are kept and a portion is missing. The table records tens of thousands of clones, around 88% of them present only once. Germline loops: CDR1 MNHEY, CDR2 SVGAGI. With V trimmed by 2 bases and J by 5 bases, 5 bases remained unmatched. CDR3 length equals 14 residues. As for this clone: The antigen is unknown.

Study-wide results and limits: Certain nonresponders likewise exhibited a low normalized T-cell clonal expansion. Both CD4+ and CD8+ T cell populations in blood had undergone clonal expansion by week 6 at 0.1 to 3.0 mg/kg.

This receptor was obtained from an adult with an advanced solid tumor such as melanoma, head and neck, liver or kidney cancer. The chain uses TRBV6-5 and TRBJ1-1, with 7 positions matching TRBD1. The material sequenced was CD4+ or CD8+ T cells sorted from blood, taken in a trial of the OX40 agonist ivuxolimab. The CDR3 region is CASSYKGAYTEAFF. The CDR3 DNA sequence: TGTGCCAGCAGTTACAAGGGGGCCTATACTGAAGCTTTCTTT.